This T cell receptor (beta chain) was recorded in a study of cytomegalovirus exposure and HLA in healthy donors. A remark on this clone: Its antigen is as yet unknown.

This CDR3 comprises 13 residues. Between the trimmed V and J ends, which lost 6 bases and 1 base, there was a span of 9 bases. Germline lookup yields CDR1 SEHNR and CDR2 FQNEAQ (reference sequence). The study's findings and limits: Reported findings show TCR beta sequences accurately forecast HLA-A and HLA-B alleles in most subjects.

The PCR used 60 Vbeta and 13 Jbeta primers. TCRdb keeps only in-frame clones here, not all; method: immunoSEQ multiplex PCR. The table includes some 250,000 clones, approximately 80% detected once. This chain joins TRBV7-9 and TRBJ1-1; D not resolved. Sequencing was done on a sample of PBMCs. This clonotype was obtained from a woman between 55 and 75 years old in good health and CMV-seropositive. The CDR3: CASSFTENTEAFF. CDR3 sequence (DNA): TGTGCCAGCAGTTTTACAGAGAACACTGAAGCTTTCTTT.